The 23 T cell receptor beta chains below all came from one sample that was sequenced in a study of blood T cell repertoires in COVID-19. Libraries were prepared by immunoSEQ multiplex PCR; TCRdb keeps only in-frame clonotypes and omits some of them. The repertoire consists of 450,000 to 500,000 clones, with 88% occurring once and the leading ten covering around 7.9%. Sequenced sample: PBMCs or T cells enriched from blood (not recorded which). These receptors originate from a woman aged 55 to 70 who had recovered from COVID-19.

The gene calls are TRBV9 and TRBJ2-1, with 9 bases lining up with TRBD2. Germline V lookup: CDR1 SGDLS, CDR2 YYNGEE. J lost 7 bases, V lost 1 base, and 6 bases had no gene match. The CDR3 has 15 residues. CDR3 bases: TGTGCCAGCAGCGTATCCAGCGGGGGGATAAATGAGCAGTTCTTC. Translating gives CASSVSSGGINEQFF.

The V call is TRBV24-1, the J call TRBJ2-1; 9 positions agree with TRBD1. This CDR3 has 15 amino acids. V lost 5 bases to trimming and J lost 6 bases; unmatched junction nucleotides: 7. Per the germline V gene, CDR1 is KGHDR and CDR2 is SFDVKD. The CDR3 coding sequence is TGTGCCACCAGTGGACGACAGGGGGTACTCAATGAGCAGTTCTTC. It translates to CATSGRQGVLNEQFF.

V is TRBV4-1 and J is TRBJ2-4; 11 bases are shared with TRBD2. The CDR3 is 17 residues long. The V segment lost 0 bases and the J segment 8 bases; nucleotides outside the gene matches: 9. Germline CDR1 and CDR2: MGHRA and YSYEKL. CDR3 nucleotides: TGCGCCAGCAGCCAAGAGGGACTAGCGGCCCGCAGGGACATTCAGTACTTC. Translating gives CASSQEGLAARRDIQYF.

The rearrangement links TRBV5-1 to TRBJ2-7; TRBD2 aligns across 11 bases. CDR1 and CDR2 (germline): SGHRS, YFSETQ. With 0 bases clipped from V and 1 base from J, the junction kept 6 bases outside the gene matches. The CDR3 covers 17 residues. In DNA form, the CDR3 reads TGCGCCAGCAGCTTGGTAGCGGGGGGGCGTGTGTCCTACGAGCAGTACGTC. This codes for CASSLVAGGRVSYEQYV.

V and J are TRBV24-1 and TRBJ1-6; D possibly corresponds to TRBD1 (5 bases). V was cut by 2 bases and J by 7 bases, with 14 bases left in between. This CDR3 is built from 16 residues. Germline CDR1 is KGHDR and CDR2 is SFDVKD. The CDR3 region is CATSDSRRGDNSPLHF. The CDR3, as DNA: TGTGCCACCAGTGATTCTCGACGGGGGGACAATTCACCCCTCCACTTT.

The CDR3 reads CASSIVGGLFNTEAFF. The CDR3 DNA reads TGTGCCAGTAGTATAGTCGGGGGGCTATTCAACACTGAAGCTTTCTTT. This rearrangement joins TRBV19 to TRBJ1-1; D might be TRBD1 (6 bases). CDR3 size: 16 residues. From germline, CDR1 is LNHDA and CDR2 SQIVND (reference sequence). V gave up 1 base and J gave up 2 bases, with 14 bases separating them.

The J gene is TRBJ1-5, the V gene TRBV27; D possibly corresponds to TRBD1 (6 bases). CDR1 MNHEY and CDR2 SMNVEV come from the germline V gene (reference sequence). The CDR3 is 15 amino acids. Trimming took 7 bases from V and 2 from J, leaving 15 bases between them. The CDR3 DNA follows: TGTGCCAGCAACTACAGGGCTAATGGCAATCAGCCCCAGCATTTT. This sequence encodes CASNYRANGNQPQHF.

This rearrangement joins TRBV7-9 to TRBJ1-4; 9 positions match TRBD1. V lost 0 bases to trimming and J lost 7 bases; unmatched junction nucleotides: 15. CDR1 is SEHNR and CDR2 is FQNEAQ in the germline V gene (reference sequence). The CDR3 extends over 19 amino acids. CDR3 coding DNA: TGTGCCAGCAGCTTAGCCTTCTTGGGACAGGGCCACGAGATTGAAAAACTGTTTTTT. This gives the protein CASSLAFLGQGHEIEKLFF.

The chain has TRBV10-3 and TRBJ2-7; 7 nucleotides agree with TRBD1. In germline, CDR1 is ENHRY, CDR2 SYGVKD. This CDR3 is built from 14 residues. V shed 3 bases and J 5 bases; nucleotides not matched to a gene: 7. For the CDR3, the DNA is TGTGCCATCAGTGAAGGGAGACAGGGCGACGAGCAGTACTTC. As protein: CAISEGRQGDEQYF.

The rearrangement joins TRBV6-5 to TRBJ1-1; maybe TRBD1 (6 bases). There are 15 residues in the CDR3. Germline CDR1 is MNHEY and CDR2 is SVGAGI. Deletions cut 6 bases from V and 1 base from J, with 15 bases between. The CDR3 DNA follows: TGTGCCAGCAGACCGGGACACCTAGGGAACACTGAAGCTTTCTTT. It translates to CASRPGHLGNTEAFF.

The genes are TRBV19 and TRBJ2-7, with TRBD1 identical over 7 bases. The CDR3 extends over 14 amino acids. Germline trimming cut 7 bases from V and 0 bases from J; bases unmatched to any gene: 6. Germline CDR1 LNHDA, CDR2 SQIVND (reference sequence). The CDR3 bases are TGTGCCAGTACTACGACAGGGAACTCCTACGAGCAGTACTTC. This gives the protein CASTTTGNSYEQYF.

This sequence joins TRBV28 and TRBJ2-7; 8 bases are shared with TRBD1. CDR3 length equals 13 residues. The trim removed 5 bases at V and 5 bases at J, leaving 5 bases unmatched. In germline, CDR1 is MDHEN, CDR2 SYDVKM. The CDR3 nucleotides are TGTGCCAGCAGTCTGACAGGGGATCACGAGCAGTACGTC. Its protein is CASSLTGDHEQYV.

The chain combines TRBV20-1 with TRBJ1-1; D is possibly TRBD1 (5 bases). V lost 7 bases and J 4 bases, leaving 10 bases between the germline ends. Looked up from germline, CDR1 is DFQATT and CDR2 is SNEGSKA (reference sequence). The CDR3 loop spans 11 amino acids. The CDR3 is CSVQDGTEAFF. The CDR3 region has the DNA TGCAGTGTACAGGACGGCACTGAAGCTTTCTTT.

This rearrangement joins TRBV7-2 to TRBJ1-2, with D hard to call. Germline V gene data show CDR1 as SGHTA and CDR2 as FQGNSA. The CDR3 consists of 15 residues. V was shortened by 1 base and J by 4 bases, with 13 bases between the two germline ends. The DNA for the CDR3 is TGTGCCAGCAGCTTAGTTCTATTAGGAGGCTATGGCTACACCTTC. As protein: CASSLVLLGGYGYTF. Looking up the rest from reference TRBV7-2 and TRBJ1-2 gives the full variable domain: GAGVSQSPSNKVTEKGKDVELRCDPISGHTALYWYRQSLGQGLEFLIYFQGNSAPDKSGLPSDRFSAERTGGSVSTLTIQRTQQEDSAVYLCASSLVLLGGYGYTFGSGTRLTVV.

V gene TRBV19 combines with J gene TRBJ2-3; TRBD2 matches 9 bases. From germline, CDR1 is LNHDA and CDR2 SQIVND (reference sequence). CDR3 length: 17 amino acids. The V and J ends lost 6 bases and 1 base, in that order; junction bases with no gene match: 11. This CDR3 reads CASRGVLGTSRTDTQYF. Here the CDR3 DNA reads TGTGCCAGTAGGGGGGTTCTGGGGACTAGCCGCACAGATACGCAGTATTTT.

In its sample, this clone was seen a few times. V gene TRBV3-1 (or the pseudogene TRBV3-2) combines with J gene TRBJ1-1; D unresolved. Trimming cost V 4 bases and J 6 bases, with 15 bases left between them. The CDR3 spans 14 residues. Germline CDR1 is LGHDT and CDR2 is YNNKEL (reference sequence). This CDR3 reads CASSRLAGSAEAFF. Here the CDR3 DNA reads TGTGCCAGCAGCCGATTAGCGGGCAGCGCTGAAGCTTTCTTT.

The sample holds a few counts of this clone. The V and J genes are TRBV7-6 and TRBJ2-2, with 10 bases aligning to TRBD1. V shed 2 bases, J shed 5 bases, and the junction held 8 bases outside the gene matches. CDR3 length: 17 residues. Germline V CDR1 and CDR2: SGHVS, FNYEAQ. The CDR3 DNA reads TGTGCCAGCAGCTTACTTCCCGGGACAGGGGATACCGGGGAGCTGTTTTTT. Protein product: CASSLLPGTGDTGELFF.

The chain employs TRBV2 and TRBJ1-4; a possible D gene is TRBD1 (6 bases). Germline V gene lookup returns CDR1 SNHLY and CDR2 FYNNEI. V lost 5 bases and J lost 7, with 8 bases in between. CDR3 length equals 12 residues. The DNA of the CDR3 is TGTGCCAGCAGTACCAGGGGTGAAAAACTGTTTTTT. This codes for CASSTRGEKLFF.

This CDR3 reads CASSEGGTTDTQYF. Here the CDR3 DNA reads TGCGCCAGCAGTGAGGGGGGCACGACAGATACGCAGTATTTT. This rearrangement joins TRBV10-1 to TRBJ2-3; possible D gene TRBD1, 6 bases. The CDR3 loop spans 14 amino acids. With 2 bases removed from V and 3 bases from J, the gap between germline ends came to 9 bases. The germline CDR1 and CDR2 sequences are WNHNN and SYGVQD (reference sequence).

This clone appeared once. The chain has TRBV2 and TRBJ1-2; D gene unclear. The CDR3 has 13 amino acids. Per germline, CDR1 SNHLY and CDR2 FYNNEI. V was trimmed by 1 base and J by 4 bases, leaving 7 bases between them. The CDR3 DNA follows: TGTGCCAGCAGTGAAGGGCCCTTCTATGGCTACACCTTC. This gives the protein CASSEGPFYGYTF.

This clone has a single count. The chain recombines TRBV27 with TRBJ1-4; D gene unclear. With 5 bases removed from V and 2 bases from J, the gap between germline ends came to 15 bases. This CDR3 region has 16 residues. Germline lookup yields CDR1 MNHEY and CDR2 SMNVEV (reference sequence). The CDR3 spells CASSPRMMVTNEKLFF. CDR3 DNA: TGTGCCAGCAGTCCGCGTATGATGGTTACTAATGAAAAACTGTTTTTT.

The CDR3 nucleotides read TGTGCCAGCAGTTACGGGGGACAGGGAGGAAAACTGTTTTTT. This translates into CASSYGGQGGKLFF. The rearrangement uses TRBV6-5 and TRBJ1-4, with 9 bases identical to TRBD1. Germline values: CDR1 MNHEY, CDR2 SVGAGI. The CDR3 extends over 14 amino acids. V shed 2 bases, J shed 10 bases, and the junction held 5 bases outside the gene matches.

This clone was seen only once. J is TRBJ1-1 and V is TRBV3-1 (or the pseudogene TRBV3-2), with D uncertain. Between the trimmed V and J ends, which lost 1 base and 1 base, there was a span of 7 bases. From germline, CDR1 is LGHDT and CDR2 YNNKEL (reference sequence). This CDR3 has 14 residues. Here the CDR3 reads CASSQVEGNTEAFF. In DNA, the CDR3 is TGTGCCAGCAGCCAAGTTGAGGGGAACACTGAAGCTTTCTTT.